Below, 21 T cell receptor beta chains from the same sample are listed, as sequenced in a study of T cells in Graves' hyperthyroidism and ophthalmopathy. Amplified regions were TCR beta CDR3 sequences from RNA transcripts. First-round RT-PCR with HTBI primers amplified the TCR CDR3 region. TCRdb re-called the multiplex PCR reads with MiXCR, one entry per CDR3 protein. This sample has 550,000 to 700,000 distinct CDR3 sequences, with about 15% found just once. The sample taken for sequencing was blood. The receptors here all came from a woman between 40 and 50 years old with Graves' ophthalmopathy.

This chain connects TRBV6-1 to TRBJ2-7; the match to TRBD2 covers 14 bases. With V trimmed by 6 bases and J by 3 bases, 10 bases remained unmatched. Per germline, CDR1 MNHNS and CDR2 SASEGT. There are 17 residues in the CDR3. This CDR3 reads CASSQMGLAGVLYEQYF. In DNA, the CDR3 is TGTGCCAGCAGCCAAATGGGACTAGCGGGGGTACTCTACGAGCAGTACTTC.

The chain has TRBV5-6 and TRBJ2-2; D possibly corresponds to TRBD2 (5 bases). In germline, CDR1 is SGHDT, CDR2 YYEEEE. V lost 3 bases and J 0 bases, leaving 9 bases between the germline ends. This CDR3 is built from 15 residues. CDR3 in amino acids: CASSSGLPNTGELFF. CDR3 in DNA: TGTGCCAGCAGCTCAGGACTCCCGAACACCGGGGAGCTGTTTTTT.

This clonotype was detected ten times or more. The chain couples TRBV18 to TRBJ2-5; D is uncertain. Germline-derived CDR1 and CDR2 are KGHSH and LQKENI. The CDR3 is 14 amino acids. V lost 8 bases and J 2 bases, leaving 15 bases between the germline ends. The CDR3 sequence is CASSPPGSQETQYF. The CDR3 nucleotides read TGTGCCAGCAGCCCGCCCGGCAGTCAAGAGACCCAGTACTTC.

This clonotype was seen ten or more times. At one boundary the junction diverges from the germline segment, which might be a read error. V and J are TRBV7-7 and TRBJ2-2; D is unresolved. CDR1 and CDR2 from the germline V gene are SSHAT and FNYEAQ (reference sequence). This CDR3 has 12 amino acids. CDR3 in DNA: TGTGCTAGCAGCTCTGTGACCGGGGAGCTGTTTTTT. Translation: CASSSVTGELFF.

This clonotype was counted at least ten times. The CDR3 coding sequence is TGTGCCAGCAGTTACTCCGGGACGGGGGTCCCCGGGGAGCTGTTTTTT. Protein: CASSYSGTGVPGELFF. The rearrangement uses TRBV6-2 or TRBV6-3 and TRBJ2-2; maybe TRBD2 (6 bases). The germline V gene encodes CDR1 MNHEY and CDR2 SVGEGT. V gave up 0 bases and J gave up 6 bases, with 14 bases separating them. This CDR3 is built from 16 residues.

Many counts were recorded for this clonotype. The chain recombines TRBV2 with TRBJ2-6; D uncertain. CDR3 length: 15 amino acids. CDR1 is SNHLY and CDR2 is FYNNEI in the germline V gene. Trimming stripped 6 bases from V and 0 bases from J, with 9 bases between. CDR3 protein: CASRARSSGANVLTF. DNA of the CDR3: TGTGCCAGCAGGGCGCGAAGCTCTGGGGCCAACGTCCTGACTTTC.

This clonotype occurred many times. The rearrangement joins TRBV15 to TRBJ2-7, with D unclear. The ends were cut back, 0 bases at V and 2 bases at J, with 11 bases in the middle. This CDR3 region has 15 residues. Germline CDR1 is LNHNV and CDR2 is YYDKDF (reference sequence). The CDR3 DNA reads TGTGCCACCAGCAGAGAACGAGTAGCTACCTACGAGCAGTACTTC. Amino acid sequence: CATSRERVATYEQYF.

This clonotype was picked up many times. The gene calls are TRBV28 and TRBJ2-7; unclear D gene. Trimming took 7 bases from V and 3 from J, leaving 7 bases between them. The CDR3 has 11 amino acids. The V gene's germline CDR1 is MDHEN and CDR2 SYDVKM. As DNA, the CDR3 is TGTGCCAGCACCTCGGGCTACGAGCAGTACTTC. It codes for CASTSGYEQYF.

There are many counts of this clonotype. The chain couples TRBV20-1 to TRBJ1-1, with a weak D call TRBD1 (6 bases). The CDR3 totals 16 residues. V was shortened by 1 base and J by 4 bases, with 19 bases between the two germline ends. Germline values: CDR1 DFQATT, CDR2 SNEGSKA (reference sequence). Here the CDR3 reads CSARALGGRISTEAFF. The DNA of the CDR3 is TGCAGTGCTAGAGCATTGGGGGGGCGGATTAGCACTGAAGCTTTCTTT.

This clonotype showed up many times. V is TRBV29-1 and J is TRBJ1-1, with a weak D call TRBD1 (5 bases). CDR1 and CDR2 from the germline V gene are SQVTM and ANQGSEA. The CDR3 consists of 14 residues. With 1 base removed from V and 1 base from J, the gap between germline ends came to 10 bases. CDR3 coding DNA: TGCAGCGTTGAAGTGGGGGGAAGGAACACTGAAGCTTTCTTT. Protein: CSVEVGGRNTEAFF.

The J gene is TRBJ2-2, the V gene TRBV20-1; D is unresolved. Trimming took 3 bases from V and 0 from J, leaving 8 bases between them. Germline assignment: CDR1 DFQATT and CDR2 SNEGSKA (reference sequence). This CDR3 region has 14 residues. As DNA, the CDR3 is TGCAGTGCTAGGGCGAGGACGAACACCGGGGAGCTGTTTTTT. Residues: CSARARTNTGELFF.

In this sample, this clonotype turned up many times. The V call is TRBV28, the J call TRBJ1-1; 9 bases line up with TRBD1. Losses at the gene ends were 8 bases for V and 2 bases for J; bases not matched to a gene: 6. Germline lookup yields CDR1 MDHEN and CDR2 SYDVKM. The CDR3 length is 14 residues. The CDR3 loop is CASGTGIPNTEAFF. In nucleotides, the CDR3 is TGTGCCAGCGGGACAGGGATTCCCAACACTGAAGCTTTCTTT.

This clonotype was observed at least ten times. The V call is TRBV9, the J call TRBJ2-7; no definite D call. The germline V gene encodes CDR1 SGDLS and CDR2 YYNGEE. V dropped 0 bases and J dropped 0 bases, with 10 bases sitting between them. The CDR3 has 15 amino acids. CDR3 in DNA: TGTGCCAGCAGCGTAGCTTCCGATTTCTCCTACGAGCAGTACTTC. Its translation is CASSVASDFSYEQYF.

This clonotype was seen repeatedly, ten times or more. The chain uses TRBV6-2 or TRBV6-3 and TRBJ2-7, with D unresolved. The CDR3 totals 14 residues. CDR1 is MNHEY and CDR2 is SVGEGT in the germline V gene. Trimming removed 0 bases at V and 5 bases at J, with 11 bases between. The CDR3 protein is CASSYSWRSHEQYF. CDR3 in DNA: TGTGCCAGCAGTTACTCGTGGCGGTCCCACGAGCAGTACTTC.

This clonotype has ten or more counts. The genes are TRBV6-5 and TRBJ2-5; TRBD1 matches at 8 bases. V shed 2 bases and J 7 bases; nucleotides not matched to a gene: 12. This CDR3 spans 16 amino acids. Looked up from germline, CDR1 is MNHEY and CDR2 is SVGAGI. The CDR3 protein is CASSYGERDRSGTQYF. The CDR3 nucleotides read TGTGCCAGCAGTTACGGGGAGAGGGACAGGAGTGGGACCCAGTACTTC.

The CDR3: CASSYETSGSTGELFF. The CDR3 coding sequence is TGTGCCAGCAGTTACGAGACTAGCGGGAGCACCGGGGAGCTGTTTTTT. The chain has TRBV6-5 and TRBJ2-2; 12 positions match TRBD2. There are 16 residues in the CDR3. V trimming: 2 bases; J trimming: 4 bases; junction bases outside the gene matches: 2. Germline CDR1 MNHEY, CDR2 SVGAGI.

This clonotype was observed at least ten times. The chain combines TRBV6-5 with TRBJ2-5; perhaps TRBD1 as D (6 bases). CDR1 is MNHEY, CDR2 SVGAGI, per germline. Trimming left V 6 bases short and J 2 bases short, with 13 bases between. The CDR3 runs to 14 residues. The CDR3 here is CASSNGGQQETQYF. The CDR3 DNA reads TGTGCCAGCAGCAACGGCGGACAGCAAGAGACCCAGTACTTC.

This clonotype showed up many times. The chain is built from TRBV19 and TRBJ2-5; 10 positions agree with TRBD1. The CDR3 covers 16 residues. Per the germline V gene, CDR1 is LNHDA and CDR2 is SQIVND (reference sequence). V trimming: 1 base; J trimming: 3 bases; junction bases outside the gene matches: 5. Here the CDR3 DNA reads TGTGCCAGTAGTATAGGATCGGGGACAGGGGAAGAGACCCAGTACTTC. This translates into CASSIGSGTGEETQYF.

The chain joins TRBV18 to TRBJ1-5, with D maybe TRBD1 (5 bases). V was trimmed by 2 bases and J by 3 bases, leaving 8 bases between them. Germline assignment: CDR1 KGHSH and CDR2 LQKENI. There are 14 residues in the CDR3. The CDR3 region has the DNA TGTGCCAGCTCACCAGGGACCTTCAATCAGCCCCAGCATTTT. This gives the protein CASSPGTFNQPQHF.

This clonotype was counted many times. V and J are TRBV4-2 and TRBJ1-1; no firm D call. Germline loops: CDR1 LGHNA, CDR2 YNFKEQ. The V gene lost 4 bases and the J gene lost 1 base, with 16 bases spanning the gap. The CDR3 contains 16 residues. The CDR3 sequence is CASSPAINDGNTEAFF. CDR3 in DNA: TGTGCCAGCAGCCCGGCTATCAATGACGGGAACACTGAAGCTTTCTTT.

As DNA, the CDR3 is TGCGCCAGCAGCTTGTTTAGTATGGGACAGGGATCAAACTATGGCTACACCTTC. Its protein is CASSLFSMGQGSNYGYTF. V is TRBV5-1 and J is TRBJ1-2; the match to TRBD1 covers 9 bases. V dropped 1 base and J dropped 2; count of bases not matched to a gene: 12. In germline, CDR1 is SGHRS, CDR2 YFSETQ. This CDR3 is 18 amino acids long.